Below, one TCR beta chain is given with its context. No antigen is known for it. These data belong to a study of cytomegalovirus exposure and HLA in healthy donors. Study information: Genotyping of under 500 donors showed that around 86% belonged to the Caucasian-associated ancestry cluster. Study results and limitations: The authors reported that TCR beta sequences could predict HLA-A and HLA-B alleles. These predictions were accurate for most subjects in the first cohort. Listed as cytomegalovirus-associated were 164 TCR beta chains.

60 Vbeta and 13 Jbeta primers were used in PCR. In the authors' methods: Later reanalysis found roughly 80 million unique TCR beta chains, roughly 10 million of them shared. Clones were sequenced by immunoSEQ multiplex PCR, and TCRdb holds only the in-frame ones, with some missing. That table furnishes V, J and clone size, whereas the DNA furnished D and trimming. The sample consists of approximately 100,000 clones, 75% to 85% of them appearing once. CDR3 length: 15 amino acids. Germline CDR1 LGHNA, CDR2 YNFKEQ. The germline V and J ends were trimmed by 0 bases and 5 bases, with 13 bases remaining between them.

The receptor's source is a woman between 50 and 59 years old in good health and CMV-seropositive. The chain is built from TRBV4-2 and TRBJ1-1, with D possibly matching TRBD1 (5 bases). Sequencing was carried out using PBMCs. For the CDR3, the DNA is TGTGCCAGCAGCCAAGATCAAGGGGAATTTACTGAAGCTTTCTTT. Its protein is CASSQDQGEFTEAFF.